One sample yielded the 2 T cell receptor beta chains listed below, sequenced in a study of blood T cell repertoires in COVID-19. The protocol was immunoSEQ multiplex PCR, while the TCRdb copy is restricted to in-frame clones and leaves out a portion. This table has about 220,000 clones, roughly 85% appearing once. Input material: peripheral blood. The receptors originated from a woman aged 70 to 79 with COVID-19, enrolled during active disease.

J is TRBJ2-3 and V is TRBV11-3; 7 bases match TRBD1. CDR3 length equals 15 residues. From germline, CDR1 is SGHNT and CDR2 YENEEA. V dropped 2 bases and J dropped 3; count of bases not matched to a gene: 5. The CDR3, as DNA: TGTGCCAGCAGCTTACTGGACAGGAGGACAGATACGCAGTATTTT. Translation: CASSLLDRRTDTQYF.

This chain uses TRBV5-4 with TRBJ1-1; 12 positions match TRBD1. The length of the CDR3 is 16 residues. Germline assignment: CDR1 SGHNT and CDR2 YYREEE (reference sequence). Trimming at V came to 2 bases and at J to 4 bases, leaving 6 bases not matched to a gene. The DNA of the CDR3 is TGTGCCAGCAGCTTACCGGGACAGGGGGCAATCACTGAAGCTTTCTTT. Residues: CASSLPGQGAITEAFF.